One sample yielded the 27 T cell receptor beta chains listed below, sequenced in a study of blood T cell repertoires in COVID-19. Method: immunoSEQ multiplex PCR; TCRdb's copy keeps in-frame clones and lacks some. This sample carries 250,000 to 300,000 clones, approximately 90% of them seen once, and the ten largest clones take under 3%. The material sequenced was PBMCs or T cells enriched from blood (not recorded which). Source of these receptors: a woman aged 40 to 49 with acute COVID-19.

This clone was counted a few times. This chain joins TRBV12-3 or TRBV12-4 and TRBJ1-2; D not resolved. V lost 6 bases and J 5 bases, leaving 10 bases between the germline ends. CDR3 length equals 12 residues. Here the CDR3 reads CASSPGEYGYTF. The CDR3 DNA sequence: TGTGCCAGCAGCCCCGGGGAGTATGGCTACACCTTC.

This clone was observed a single time. The J gene is TRBJ1-4, the V gene TRBV9, with a weak D call TRBD1 (6 bases). The V end was cut by 4 bases, the J end by 7 bases, with 20 bases between. Germline V gene data show CDR1 as SGDLS and CDR2 as YYNGEE. This CDR3 spans 16 amino acids. In DNA, the CDR3 is TGTGCCAGCAGCCCCCAGGGGTCTGGAGTAAGTGAAAAACTGTTTTTT. Protein: CASSPQGSGVSEKLFF. Filled out from reference TRBV9 and TRBJ1-4, the complete variable domain reads DSGVTQTPKHLITATGQRVTLRCSPRSGDLSVYWYQQSLDQGLQFLIQYYNGEERAKGNILERFSAQQFPDLHSELNLSSLELGDSALYFCASSPQGSGVSEKLFFGSGTQLSVL.

The rearrangement joins TRBV27 to TRBJ1-6, with D maybe TRBD1 (5 bases). From germline, CDR1 is MNHEY and CDR2 SMNVEV (reference sequence). Trimming left V 8 bases short and J 3 bases short, with 11 bases between. The CDR3 is 14 amino acids. CDR3 in amino acids: CASSPGLYNSPLHF. DNA for the CDR3: TGTGCCAGCTCGCCGGGACTCTATAATTCACCCCTCCACTTT.

In this sample, this clone turned up a few times. For the CDR3, the DNA is TGCGCCAGCAGCCAAAGATGGGACAGGGACACTGAAGCTTTCTTT. Translated: CASSQRWDRDTEAFF. This sequence joins TRBV4-1 and TRBJ1-1; 9 bases agree with TRBD1. The CDR3 loop spans 15 amino acids. Germline trimming cut 2 bases from V and 3 bases from J; bases unmatched to any gene: 4. Germline assignment: CDR1 MGHRA and CDR2 YSYEKL.

This chain joins TRBV7-8 and TRBJ1-4, with D possibly matching TRBD1 (6 bases). This CDR3 has 16 amino acids. The germline V and J ends were trimmed by 6 bases and 7 bases, with 21 bases remaining between them. CDR1 and CDR2 from the germline V gene are SGHVS and FQNEAQ. Written as DNA, the CDR3 is TGTGCCAGCAGGACCGGGCGAGGGGGTCCAAGTGAAAAACTGTTTTTT. Translation: CASRTGRGGPSEKLFF. The whole variable domain, filled in from reference TRBV7-8 and TRBJ1-4, reads GAGVSQSPRYKVAKRGQDVALRCDPISGHVSLFWYQQALGQGPEFLTYFQNEAQLDKSGLPSDRFFAERPEGSVSTLKIQRTQQEDSAVYLCASRTGRGGPSEKLFFGSGTQLSVL.

The rearrangement joins TRBV4-3 to TRBJ2-3, with D perhaps matching TRBD2 (7 bases). Per the germline V gene, CDR1 is LGHNA and CDR2 is YSLEER. This CDR3 comprises 17 residues. Deletions cut 4 bases from V and 3 bases from J, with 20 bases between. CDR3 protein: CASSLHRASGSTDTQYF. For the CDR3, the DNA is TGCGCCAGCAGCCTTCACAGGGCTAGCGGAAGTACAGATACGCAGTATTTT.

This clone is a singleton in its sample. This rearrangement joins TRBV28 to TRBJ2-4, with 8 bases aligning to TRBD1. Trimming removed 5 bases from V and 4 bases from J; junction bases left unmatched: 4. The germline V gene has CDR1 MDHEN and CDR2 SYDVKM. The CDR3 has 14 residues. The CDR3 nucleotides read TGTGCCAGCAGTGAGACAGGGGCAAAAAACATTCAGTACTTC. It yields the protein CASSETGAKNIQYF.

The CDR3 nucleotides are TGTGCCAGCAGCGCGGGACAGGGGGTCACTGAAGCTTTCTTT. This translates into CASSAGQGVTEAFF. The V gene is TRBV11-2, the J gene TRBJ1-1; 11 nucleotides align to TRBD1. With 5 bases clipped from V and 4 bases from J, the junction kept 3 bases outside the gene matches. Per the germline V gene, CDR1 is SGHAT and CDR2 is FQNNGV. This CDR3 region has 14 residues.

The V and J genes are TRBV28 and TRBJ1-6; 8 bases match TRBD1. CDR1 and CDR2 from the germline V gene are MDHEN and SYDVKM. This CDR3 is built from 15 residues. V shed 6 bases and J 7 bases; nucleotides not matched to a gene: 8. Written as DNA, the CDR3 is TGTGCCAGCAGCTTCAACAGGGGGAGGAATTCACCCCTCCACTTT. Encoded protein: CASSFNRGRNSPLHF.

For the CDR3, the DNA is TGTGCCAGCAGCTTAGGGTGGGTTAGGGGAGAGACCCAGTACTTC. Translation: CASSLGWVRGETQYF. This chain uses TRBV11-2 with TRBJ2-5; tentatively, D is TRBD1 (5 bases). V lost 1 base and J 4 bases, leaving 13 bases between the germline ends. Germline CDR1 and CDR2: SGHAT and FQNNGV. The CDR3 length is 15 residues. Together with reference TRBV11-2 and TRBJ2-5, the CDR3 gives the full variable domain: EAGVAQSPRYKIIEKRQSVAFWCNPISGHATLYWYQQILGQGPKLLIQFQNNGVVDDSQLPKDRFSAERLKGVDSTLKIQPAKLEDSAVYLCASSLGWVRGETQYFGPGTRLLVL.

The chain recombines TRBV2 with TRBJ1-5, with D perhaps matching TRBD1 (5 bases). CDR3 length: 14 residues. Germline CDR1 SNHLY, CDR2 FYNNEI. V lost 6 bases and J lost 4, with 13 bases in between. For the CDR3, the DNA is TGTGCCAGCAGGGAGGGGAAAGGGAATCAGCCCCAGCATTTT. Its translation: CASREGKGNQPQHF.

This sequence joins TRBV18 and TRBJ2-7; 8 positions agree with TRBD1. V shed 1 base and J 2 bases; nucleotides not matched to a gene: 1. Germline assignment: CDR1 KGHSH and CDR2 LQKENI. The CDR3 runs to 14 residues. CDR3 loop: CASSPRTGTYEQYF. CDR3 nucleotides: TGTGCCAGCTCACCACGGACAGGGACCTACGAGCAGTACTTC. The complete variable domain, with remaining parts taken from reference TRBV18 and TRBJ2-7, reads NAGVMQNPRHLVRRRGQEARLRCSPMKGHSHVYWYRQLPEEGLKFMVYLQKENIIDESGMPKERFSAEFPKEGPSILRIQQVVRGDSAAYFCASSPRTGTYEQYFGPGTRLTVT.

This clone was recorded a few times. This rearrangement joins TRBV5-8 to TRBJ1-4; D unresolved. This CDR3 region has 12 residues. Germline-derived CDR1 and CDR2 are SGHTS and YDEGEE. V gave up 0 bases and J gave up 13 bases, with 10 bases separating them. The CDR3 bases are TGTGCCAGCAGCTTGGGGGCGAAAAGACTGTTTTTT. It yields the protein CASSLGAKRLFF.

This sequence joins TRBV6-1 and TRBJ1-2; 8 bases are shared with TRBD1. V was pared by 3 bases and J by 4 bases, with 7 bases of the junction left unmatched. CDR3 length equals 15 residues. Per the germline V gene, CDR1 is MNHNS and CDR2 is SASEGT. CDR3 region: CASSDGQGISYGYTF. CDR3 coding DNA: TGTGCCAGCAGTGATGGACAGGGAATATCCTATGGCTACACCTTC.

DNA of the CDR3: TGTGCCAGCAGCTTTGCGCCCAGGCTCACAGATACGCAGTATTTT. Translating it yields CASSFAPRLTDTQYF. V gene TRBV7-2 combines with J gene TRBJ2-3; D gene uncertain. CDR1 and CDR2 from the germline V gene are SGHTA and FQGNSA. The CDR3 has 15 amino acids. Trimming stripped 3 bases from V and 2 bases from J, with 12 bases between.

The chain recombines TRBV2 with TRBJ2-2, with 8 bases identical to TRBD2. The CDR3 sequence is 15 residues long. CDR1 is SNHLY, CDR2 FYNNEI, per germline. The trim removed 6 bases at V and 4 bases at J, leaving 7 bases unmatched. The CDR3 region has the DNA TGTGCCAGCAGCCTGATCGGGGGGGGCACCGGGGAGCTGTTTTTT. Translated: CASSLIGGGTGELFF.

The CDR3 nucleotides are TGTGCCAGCAGTACCGGACACAGTAGCAATCAGCCCCAGCATTTT. It translates to CASSTGHSSNQPQHF. The chain is built from TRBV2 and TRBJ1-5, with D maybe TRBD1 (5 bases). CDR3 length: 15 amino acids. Germline CDR1 SNHLY, CDR2 FYNNEI. Trimming left V 5 bases short and J 0 bases short, with 11 bases between. The full variable domain, its missing parts supplied by reference TRBV2 and TRBJ1-5, is EPEVTQTPSHQVTQMGQEVILRCVPISNHLYFYWYRQILGQKVEFLVSFYNNEISEKSEIFDDQFSVERPDGSNFTLKIRSTKLEDSAMYFCASSTGHSSNQPQHFGDGTRLSIL.

This clone was counted between two and nine times. V usage is TRBV10-3 and J usage is TRBJ2-3, with 10 bases identical to TRBD2. Trimming cost V 10 bases and J 5 bases; bases outside gene matches: 9. CDR3 length: 14 residues. Germline lookup yields CDR1 ENHRY and CDR2 SYGVKD. CDR3 DNA sequence: TGTGCCACGGAGAGCGGGGGGGCAGGAGATACGCAGTATTTT. Its protein product is CATESGGAGDTQYF.

V usage is TRBV7-2 and J usage is TRBJ1-1; 7 bases line up with TRBD1. Germline-derived CDR1 and CDR2 are SGHTA and FQGNSA. Trimming took 5 bases from V and 0 from J; bases not matched to a gene: 3. The length of the CDR3 is 14 residues. The CDR3 is CASSTGQMNTEAFF. In DNA, the CDR3 is TGTGCCAGCAGCACGGGACAGATGAACACTGAAGCTTTCTTT.

The CDR3 coding sequence is TGTGCCAGCAGCCCCGGGACAGTCAATGAGCAGTTCTTC. Protein product: CASSPGTVNEQFF. The chain uses TRBV12-3 or TRBV12-4 and TRBJ2-1; the match to TRBD1 covers 7 bases. The J segment lost 6 bases and the V segment lost 6 bases, leaving 5 bases of the junction unmatched. The CDR3 totals 13 residues.

The rearrangement links TRBV30 to TRBJ2-1; D call uncertain. V was cut by 0 bases and J by 0 bases, with 6 bases left in between. From germline, CDR1 is GTSNPN and CDR2 SVGIG (reference sequence). The CDR3 consists of 14 residues. The CDR3 is CAWSVQHSYNEQFF. CDR3 bases: TGTGCCTGGAGTGTACAGCACTCCTACAATGAGCAGTTCTTC.

The rearrangement links TRBV29-1 to TRBJ2-7; 8 bases are shared with TRBD1. Germline values: CDR1 SQVTM, CDR2 ANQGSEA. The CDR3 spans 13 residues. V dropped 5 bases and J dropped 3; count of bases not matched to a gene: 6. CDR3 in DNA: TGCAGCGTTACCGGGACAGGACTCTACGAGCAGTACTTC. Its translation is CSVTGTGLYEQYF.

The chain joins TRBV30 to TRBJ1-5; TRBD1 matches at 7 bases. The CDR3 is 14 amino acids. Germline loops: CDR1 GTSNPN, CDR2 SVGIG (reference sequence). J gave up 3 bases and V 2 bases, and 4 bases lay outside the gene matches. The DNA of the CDR3 is TGTGCCTGGAGTTCGACAGGGTACAATCAGCCCCAGCATTTT. This gives the protein CAWSSTGYNQPQHF.

The chain is built from TRBV7-3 and TRBJ2-7, with 7 bases identical to TRBD1. Germline V gives CDR1 SGHTA, CDR2 FQGTGA. The CDR3 spans 14 residues. V lost 3 bases to trimming and J lost 5 bases; unmatched junction nucleotides: 7. The CDR3 DNA sequence: TGTGCCAGCAGCTTTGGGGGCAGGGGGAACGAGCAGTACTTC. It is translated as CASSFGGRGNEQYF.

V and J are TRBV7-2 and TRBJ2-6, with TRBD1 matching over 9 bases. Germline CDR1 is SGHTA and CDR2 is FQGNSA. There are 18 residues in the CDR3. The J segment lost 2 bases and the V segment lost 2 bases, leaving 7 bases of the junction unmatched. The CDR3 nucleotides read TGTGCCAGCAGCTTACTAGACAGGGGGTGGGCTGGGGCCAACGTCCTGACTTTC. As protein: CASSLLDRGWAGANVLTF.

The chain uses TRBV4-3 and TRBJ2-3, with 13 bases that match TRBD2. This CDR3 comprises 17 residues. Germline V lookup: CDR1 LGHNA, CDR2 YSLEER. Unmatched junction bases numbered 5, after V lost 3 bases and J lost 2 bases. The CDR3 DNA follows: TGCGCCAGCAGCCAGGGACTAGCGGGAATCTACACAGATACGCAGTATTTT. This sequence encodes CASSQGLAGIYTDTQYF.

The CDR3 is CASSTYRANTEAFF. CDR3 DNA sequence: TGCGCCAGCAGCACCTACAGGGCCAACACTGAAGCTTTCTTT. The V call is TRBV5-1, the J call TRBJ1-1; D possibly corresponds to TRBD1 (6 bases). V was trimmed by 4 bases and J by 2 bases, leaving 12 bases between them. The CDR3 extends over 14 amino acids. Germline assignment: CDR1 SGHRS and CDR2 YFSETQ.